This T cell receptor (beta chain) derives from a study of T cell responses to AZD1222 COVID-19 vaccine. Whole-study findings and limits: The study sampled repertoires only after the peak T cell response. There were vaccine-associated CD4 TCRs across spike, dominant at 160-218 and 743-854. Close to half of spike-specific TCRs reportedly recognize unmutated variant regions.

This CDR3 comprises 15 residues. The germline V and J ends were trimmed by 2 bases and 4 bases, with 11 bases remaining between them. The V gene's germline CDR1 is MNHNY and CDR2 SVGAGI (reference sequence). The assay was immunoSEQ multiplex PCR, and TCRdb's table has in-frame clones only and misses some. The data show 95,000 to 130,000 clones, 80% to 90% seen once. This clone was seen a single time. Its antigen remains unidentified. The material was peripheral blood, obtained on day 0 of AZD1222 vaccination. The source is an adult in good health. This chain joins TRBV6-6 and TRBJ1-4, with D possibly being TRBD1 (6 bases). The CDR3 reads CASSYGTTHNEKLFF. As DNA, the CDR3 is TGTGCCAGCAGTTACGGGACAACACATAATGAAAAACTGTTTTTT.